This T cell receptor (beta chain) was obtained from a study of human T cells and chemical hapten exposure. This clonotype turned up a few times. Indicated time point: patch test 2, 6 weeks after DPC sensitization. The sample's treatment: therapeutic diphenylcyclopropenone sensitization with weekly scalp DPC. V shed 5 bases and J shed 4 bases, with 9 bases lying between them. Looked up from germline, CDR1 is KGHSH and CDR2 is LQKENI. This CDR3 spans 13 amino acids. TCRdb re-analysed the RACE reads in MiXCR, keeping a single row per CDR3 protein. Of 350,000 to 400,000 distinct CDR3 sequences detected, about 6.3% appear once; the ten largest clones hold about 6%.

V is TRBV18 and J is TRBJ1-5; D possibly corresponds to TRBD1 (6 bases). This clonotype was obtained from a woman aged 18 to 35 with alopecia areata. Some clones in this sample may be carry-over from other donors' samples. The starting material was whole blood, obtained in connection with sensitization to the hapten diphenylcyclopropenone (DPC). This CDR3 is CASSAGANQPQHF. CDR3 nucleotide sequence: TGTGCCAGCTCAGCAGGGGCAAATCAGCCCCAGCATTTT. The whole variable domain, remainder taken from reference TRBV18 and TRBJ1-5, is NAGVMQNPRHLVRRRGQEARLRCSPMKGHSHVYWYRQLPEEGLKFMVYLQKENIIDESGMPKERFSAEFPKEGPSILRIQQVVRGDSAAYFCASSAGANQPQHFGDGTRLSIL.